One and the same sample provided the 15 T cell receptor beta chains below, sequenced in a study of shared clonotypes between healthy human individuals (dated by TCRdb to 2018 to 2020). To prepare the library, the immunoSEQ multiplex PCR assay was applied. The immuneACCESS repertoire file appears here via TCRdb, limited to in-frame rearrangements. These files lack a portion of the clones; in checked studies, under half of the deficit traces to unresolved V genes, and the cause of the others is not known. Within this sample are millions of clones, with about 92% of them counted one time only. The top ten clones comprise about 1.8% of the sample. CD8 naive samples were obtained by positive selection for CCR7 among CD45RO-negative cells, yielding a CD45RA+CCR7+ population from which TemRA cells were excluded. Sequenced: naive CD8+ T cells from PBMCs. In the paper's terms, the cell subset or site label means: CD45RA+CCR7+. The receptors were sampled from a man younger than 35 in good health. Some clones in this sample may be carry-over from other donors' samples.

This chain connects TRBV5-4 to TRBJ2-7; TRBD2 might be the D (6 bases). Trimming removed 4 bases from V and 3 bases from J, with 23 bases in between. Germline V gene data show CDR1 as SGHNT and CDR2 as YYREEE (reference sequence). The CDR3 runs to 17 residues. Here the CDR3 reads CASSEHRGLTGGYEQYF. CDR3 nucleotides: TGTGCCAGCAGCGAACATCGAGGACTAACTGGGGGCTACGAGCAGTACTTC. The complete variable domain, with remaining parts taken from reference TRBV5-4 and TRBJ2-7, reads ETGVTQSPTHLIKTRGQQVTLRCSSQSGHNTVSWYQQALGQGPQFIFQYYREEENGRGNFPPRFSGLQFPNYSSELNVNALELDDSALYLCASSEHRGLTGGYEQYFGPGTRLTVT.

The chain links TRBV7-9 to TRBJ2-7, with TRBD1 identical over 8 bases. Germline CDR1 SEHNR, CDR2 FQNEAQ (reference sequence). The trim removed 5 bases at V and 3 bases at J, leaving 12 bases unmatched. The CDR3 sequence is 16 residues long. In DNA form, the CDR3 reads TGTGCCAGCAGCACTGAACTGGGACAGGCAAACTACGAGCAGTACTTC. This sequence encodes CASSTELGQANYEQYF.

The V and J genes are TRBV6-6 and TRBJ1-1; D unclear. The CDR3 totals 9 residues. Germline CDR1 is MNHNY and CDR2 is SVGAGI (reference sequence). V lost 5 bases and J 10 bases, leaving 5 bases between the germline ends. The CDR3 region is CASSPGAFF. CDR3 DNA sequence: TGTGCCAGCAGTCCGGGAGCTTTCTTT.

This clone was seen only once. The chain uses TRBV4-2 and TRBJ2-2, with D possibly called TRBD1 or TRBD2 (5 bases each). Trimming removed 11 bases at V and 0 bases at J, with 13 bases between. The germline V gene encodes CDR1 LGHNA and CDR2 YNFKEQ. The CDR3 covers 14 residues. The CDR3 sequence is CAAGARANTGELFF. CDR3 DNA: TGTGCCGCCGGGGCCCGGGCGAACACCGGGGAGCTGTTTTTT.

The count of this clone is one. The V gene is TRBV16, the J gene TRBJ1-5; the D gene is possibly TRBD1 (5 bases). CDR1 and CDR2 (germline): KGHSY, FQNENV. The CDR3 loop spans 15 amino acids. Trimming removed 3 bases at V and 7 bases at J, with 16 bases between. CDR3 region: CASSHRDGRSQPQHF. DNA of the CDR3: TGTGCCAGCAGCCACCGGGACGGACGATCCCAGCCCCAGCATTTT.

The J gene is TRBJ1-3, the V gene TRBV7-9; D uncertain. The CDR3 covers 16 residues. V was clipped by 5 bases and J by 0 bases, with 14 bases between them. CDR1 is SEHNR and CDR2 is FQNEAQ in the germline V gene (reference sequence). The CDR3 region is CASSPPKISSGNTIYF. The CDR3 DNA reads TGTGCCAGCAGCCCACCCAAAATTAGCTCTGGAAACACCATATATTTT.

This chain uses TRBV4-1 with TRBJ2-2, with 7 bases identical to TRBD2. The CDR3 is made up of 15 amino acids. V shed 3 bases, J shed 5 bases, and the junction held 6 bases outside the gene matches. Per the germline V gene, CDR1 is MGHRA and CDR2 is YSYEKL. The CDR3 DNA is TGCGCCAGCAGCCATTCTAGCGGCCCTACCGGGGAGCTGTTTTTT. Translation gives CASSHSSGPTGELFF.

V is TRBV9 and J is TRBJ2-1; D might be TRBD2 (5 bases). Trimming removed 0 bases at V and 8 bases at J, with 21 bases between. This CDR3 comprises 17 residues. Looked up from germline, CDR1 is SGDLS and CDR2 is YYNGEE. CDR3 in amino acids: CASSVEEAHSEEDEQFF. The CDR3 region has the DNA TGTGCCAGCAGCGTAGAGGAAGCGCACTCTGAGGAGGATGAGCAGTTCTTC.

Only one count was recorded for this clone. The CDR3 region is CASSIMGEAKNIQYF. The CDR3 DNA follows: TGTGCCAGTAGTATAATGGGGGAAGCCAAAAACATTCAGTACTTC. The chain carries TRBV19 and TRBJ2-4; possibly TRBD1 or TRBD2 for D (5 bases each). Between the trimmed V and J ends, which lost 2 bases and 0 bases, there was a span of 8 bases. The CDR3 sequence is 15 residues long. Germline assignment: CDR1 LNHDA and CDR2 SQIVND (reference sequence). The complete variable domain, with remaining parts taken from reference TRBV19 and TRBJ2-4, reads DGGITQSPKYLFRKEGQNVTLSCEQNLNHDAMYWYRQDPGQGLRLIYYSQIVNDFQKGDIAEGYSVSREKKESFPLTVTSAQKNPTAFYLCASSIMGEAKNIQYFGAGTRLSVL.

This clone was found once. The gene calls are TRBV27 and TRBJ1-2; 11 bases are shared with TRBD1. Germline V gene data show CDR1 as MNHEY and CDR2 as SMNVEV (reference sequence). The CDR3 is 13 amino acids. V shed 8 bases, J shed 6 bases, and the junction held 5 bases outside the gene matches. The CDR3 is CASHGQGANGYTF. The CDR3 DNA reads as TGTGCCAGCCACGGACAGGGGGCCAATGGCTACACCTTC.

Comments on this clone: The sample has other DNA sequences that encode this CDR3 too. The genes are TRBV7-9 and TRBJ2-7; perhaps TRBD1 as D (5 bases). In germline, CDR1 is SEHNR, CDR2 FQNEAQ (reference sequence). This CDR3 region has 13 residues. V was cut by 5 bases and J by 1 base, with 9 bases left in between. DNA of the CDR3: TGTGCCAGCAGCCTGACAGAGTCCTACGAGCAGTACTTC. Encoded protein: CASSLTESYEQYF. Complete variable domain (other parts from reference TRBV7-9 and TRBJ2-7): DTGVSQNPRHKITKRGQNVTFRCDPISEHNRLYWYRQTLGQGPEFLTYFQNEAQLEKSRLLSDRFSAERPKGSFSTLEIQRTEQGDSAMYLCASSLTESYEQYFGPGTRLTVT.

The chain carries TRBV12-5 and TRBJ1-5, with D maybe TRBD1 (5 bases). The CDR3 covers 12 residues. Germline CDR1 reads LGHNT; CDR2 reads FRNRAP. V was pared by 2 bases and J by 14 bases, with 13 bases between. The CDR3 spells CASGLQQAKEHF. In nucleotides, the CDR3 is TGTGCTAGTGGTTTGCAACAGGCCAAGGAGCATTTT.

This clone occurred once. The chain couples TRBV19 to TRBJ1-1, with D possibly being TRBD1 (6 bases). V gave up 5 bases and J gave up 0 bases, with 16 bases separating them. CDR1 and CDR2 (germline): LNHDA, SQIVND (reference sequence). This CDR3 contains 16 residues. CDR3 sequence: CASSPWGAGVNTEAFF. Here the CDR3 DNA reads TGTGCCAGTAGTCCTTGGGGGGCTGGTGTGAACACTGAAGCTTTCTTT.

This clone was seen once. The V call is TRBV21-1, the J call TRBJ1-5; the D call of TRBD1 is as the table states it, not checked on the DNA. TRBV21-1 is labeled a pseudogene. CDR3 length: 14 residues. The CDR3 here is CASSKAPGDQPQHF. As DNA, the CDR3 is TGTGCCAGCAGCAAAGCGCCAGGGGATCAGCCCCAGCATTTT.

About this clone: Other DNA sequences in the sample encode the same CDR3. J is TRBJ2-7 and V is TRBV11-2, with D tentatively TRBD1 (5 bases). CDR3 length: 12 residues. V was cut by 4 bases and J by 4 bases, with 8 bases left in between. Germline lookup yields CDR1 SGHAT and CDR2 FQNNGV. CDR3 nucleotide sequence: TGTGCCAGCAGCTCTGGACATTACGAGCAGTACTTC. Translated: CASSSGHYEQYF.